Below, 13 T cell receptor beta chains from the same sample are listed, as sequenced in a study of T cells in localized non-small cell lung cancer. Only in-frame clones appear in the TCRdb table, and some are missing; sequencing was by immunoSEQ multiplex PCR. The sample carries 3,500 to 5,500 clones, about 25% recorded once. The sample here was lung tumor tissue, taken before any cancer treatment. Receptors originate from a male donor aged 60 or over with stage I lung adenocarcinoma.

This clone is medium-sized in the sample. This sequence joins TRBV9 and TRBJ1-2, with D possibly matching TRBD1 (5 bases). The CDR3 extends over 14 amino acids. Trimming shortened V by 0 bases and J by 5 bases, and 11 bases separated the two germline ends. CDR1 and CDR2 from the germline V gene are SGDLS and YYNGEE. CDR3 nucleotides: TGTGCCAGCAGCGTAGGGGGCAGAGGATATGGCTACACCTTC. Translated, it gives CASSVGGRGYGYTF.

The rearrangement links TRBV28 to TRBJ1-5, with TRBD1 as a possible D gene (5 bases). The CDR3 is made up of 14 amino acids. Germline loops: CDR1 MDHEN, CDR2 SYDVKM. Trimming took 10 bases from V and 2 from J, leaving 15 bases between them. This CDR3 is CAIRDSGGNQPQHF. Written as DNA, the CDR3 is TGTGCCATCCGGGACTCCGGGGGCAATCAGCCCCAGCATTTT.

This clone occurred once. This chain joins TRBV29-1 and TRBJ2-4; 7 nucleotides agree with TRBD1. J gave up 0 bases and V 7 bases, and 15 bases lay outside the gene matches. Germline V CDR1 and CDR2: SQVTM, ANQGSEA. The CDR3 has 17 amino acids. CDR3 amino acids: CSATRTGRLLAKNIQYF. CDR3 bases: TGCAGCGCCACGAGGACAGGAAGACTTCTAGCCAAAAACATTCAGTACTTC.

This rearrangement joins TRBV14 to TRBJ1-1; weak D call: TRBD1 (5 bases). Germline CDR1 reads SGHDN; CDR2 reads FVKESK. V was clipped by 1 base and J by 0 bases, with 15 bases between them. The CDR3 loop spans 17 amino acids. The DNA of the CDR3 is TGTGCCAGCAGCCAAGGAATGCAGGGATACATGAACACTGAAGCTTTCTTT. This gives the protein CASSQGMQGYMNTEAFF. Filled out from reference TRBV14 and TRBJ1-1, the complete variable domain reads EAGVTQFPSHSVIEKGQTVTLRCDPISGHDNLYWYRRVMGKEIKFLLHFVKESKQDESGMPNNRFLAERTGGTYSTLKVQPAELEDSGVYFCASSQGMQGYMNTEAFFGQGTRLTVV.

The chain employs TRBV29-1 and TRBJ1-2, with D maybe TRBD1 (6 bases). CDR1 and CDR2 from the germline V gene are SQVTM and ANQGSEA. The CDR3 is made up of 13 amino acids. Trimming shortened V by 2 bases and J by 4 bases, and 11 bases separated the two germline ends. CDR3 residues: CSVESGDGYGYTF. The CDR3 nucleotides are TGCAGCGTTGAATCAGGGGACGGCTATGGCTACACCTTC.

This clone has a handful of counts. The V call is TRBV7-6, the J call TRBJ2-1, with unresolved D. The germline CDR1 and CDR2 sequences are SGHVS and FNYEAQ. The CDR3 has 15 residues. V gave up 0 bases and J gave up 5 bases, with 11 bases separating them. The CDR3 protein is CASSLAEFRDNEQFF. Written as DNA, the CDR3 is TGTGCCAGCAGCTTAGCAGAGTTCAGAGACAATGAGCAGTTCTTC. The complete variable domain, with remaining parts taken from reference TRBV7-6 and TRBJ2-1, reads GAGVSQSPRYKVTKRGQDVALRCDPISGHVSLYWYRQALGQGPEFLTYFNYEAQQDKSGLPNDRFSAERPEGSISTLTIQRTEQRDSAMYRCASSLAEFRDNEQFFGPGTRLTVL.

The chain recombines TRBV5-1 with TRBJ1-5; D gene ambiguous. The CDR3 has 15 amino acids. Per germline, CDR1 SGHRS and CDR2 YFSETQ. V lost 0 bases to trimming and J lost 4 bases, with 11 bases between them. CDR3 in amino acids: CASSLVPGQNQPQHF. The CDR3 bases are TGCGCCAGCAGCTTGGTGCCAGGCCAGAATCAGCCCCAGCATTTT.

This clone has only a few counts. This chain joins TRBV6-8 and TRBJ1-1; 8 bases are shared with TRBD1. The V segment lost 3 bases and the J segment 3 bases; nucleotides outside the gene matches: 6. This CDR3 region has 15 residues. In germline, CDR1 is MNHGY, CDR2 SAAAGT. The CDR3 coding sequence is TGTGCCAGCAGTTATCACCCACAGGGGGACACTGAAGCTTTCTTT. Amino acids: CASSYHPQGDTEAFF.

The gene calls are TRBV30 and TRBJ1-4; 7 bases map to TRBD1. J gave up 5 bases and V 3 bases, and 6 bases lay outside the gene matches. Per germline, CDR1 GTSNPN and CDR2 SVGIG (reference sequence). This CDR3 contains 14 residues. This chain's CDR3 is CAWSRTGGNEKLFF. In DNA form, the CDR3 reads TGTGCCTGGAGCAGGACAGGTGGAAATGAAAAACTGTTTTTT.

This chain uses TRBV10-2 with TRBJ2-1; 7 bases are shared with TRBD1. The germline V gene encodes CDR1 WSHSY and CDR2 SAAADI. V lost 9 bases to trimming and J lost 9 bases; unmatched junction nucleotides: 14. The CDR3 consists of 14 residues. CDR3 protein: CASSFGQGETEQFF. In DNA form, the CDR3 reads TGCGCCAGTTCCTTTGGGCAGGGGGAGACTGAGCAGTTCTTC.

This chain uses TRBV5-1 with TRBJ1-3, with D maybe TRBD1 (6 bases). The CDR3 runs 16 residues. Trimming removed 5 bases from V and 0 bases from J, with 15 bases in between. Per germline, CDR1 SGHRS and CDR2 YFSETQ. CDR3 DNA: TGCGCCAGCAGTCCTCATACAGGGAGCTCTGGAAACACCATATATTTT. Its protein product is CASSPHTGSSGNTIYF. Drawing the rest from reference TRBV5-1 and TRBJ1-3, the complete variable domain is KAGVTQTPRYLIKTRGQQVTLSCSPISGHRSVSWYQQTPGQGLQFLFEYFSETQRNKGNFPGRFSGRQFSNSRSEMNVSTLELGDSALYLCASSPHTGSSGNTIYFGEGSWLTVV.

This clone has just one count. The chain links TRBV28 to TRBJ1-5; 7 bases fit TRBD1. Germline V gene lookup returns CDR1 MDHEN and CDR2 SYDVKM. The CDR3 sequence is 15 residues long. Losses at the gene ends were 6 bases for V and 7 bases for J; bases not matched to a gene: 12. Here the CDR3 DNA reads TGTGCCAGCAGGGGTCAACAGGGGATCCAGCAGCCCCAGCATTTT. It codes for CASRGQQGIQQPQHF.

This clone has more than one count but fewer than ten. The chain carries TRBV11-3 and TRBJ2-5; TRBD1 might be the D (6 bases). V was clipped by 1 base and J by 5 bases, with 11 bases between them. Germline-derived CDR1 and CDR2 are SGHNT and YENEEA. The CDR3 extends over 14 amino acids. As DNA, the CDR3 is TGTGCCAGCAGCTTAGGGACAGCGAGCGAGACCCAGTACTTC. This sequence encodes CASSLGTASETQYF.